A selection of T cell receptor beta chains follows, all from one sample in a study of cytomegalovirus exposure and HLA in healthy donors. Generated by immunoSEQ multiplex PCR, the TCRdb table keeps only in-frame clones and is missing some. The sample consists of about 210,000 clones, more than 75% of them appearing once. Sequencing input: PBMCs. Receptors were obtained from a girl aged 2-9 years in good health and CMV-seronegative. Each CDR3 is given with its conserved first and last residue. The order of the fields is J gene, D gene, CDR3 length, clone size, V gene, CDR3 protein, CDR3 DNA. The D gene is left open where the match is weak. For some rows the clone size is stated as once, few or many, or as a class when expanded; others skip it.

TRBJ2-3	TRBD2	16	NA	TRBV25-1	CASSALLAAHSDTQYF	TGTGCCAGCAGTGCTTTACTAGCGGCCCACTCCGATACGCAGTATTTT
TRBJ1-2	TRBD1	16	NA	TRBV19	CASSIPFRQGYYGYTF	TGTGCCAGTAGTATACCCTTCCGACAGGGATACTATGGCTACACCTTC
TRBJ1-2	NA	13	few	TRBV5-4	CASSSEGGYGYTF	TGTGCCAGCAGCTCCGAAGGGGGCTATGGCTACACCTTC
TRBJ2-7	TRBD2	18	NA	TRBV27	CASSLSGGLRLAGYEQYF	TGTGCCAGCAGTTTATCTGGGGGCCTTCGACTAGCGGGTTACGAGCAGTACTTC
TRBJ2-4	TRBD2	17	few	TRBV11-2	CASSLEGGRLARNIQYF	TGTGCCAGCAGCTTAGAAGGCGGGAGACTAGCGCGAAACATTCAGTACTTC
TRBJ2-1	NA	16	NA	TRBV13	CASSLGLRSSYNEQFF	TGTGCCAGCAGCTTAGGCCTCAGAAGCTCCTACAATGAGCAGTTCTTC
TRBJ2-2	TRBD1	15	NA	TRBV15	CATSTSDRGGRELFF	TGTGCCACCAGCACCTCCGACAGGGGCGGACGGGAGCTGTTTTTT
TRBJ1-1	NA	14	NA	TRBV30	CAWSRGGESFEAFF	TGTGCCTGGAGCCGTGGGGGGGAGAGCTTTGAAGCTTTCTTT
TRBJ2-7	NA	16	NA	TRBV4-2	CASSQEGDGLTYEQYF	TGTGCCAGCAGCCAAGAGGGCGACGGTCTAACCTACGAGCAGTACTTC
TRBJ2-1	TRBD2	17	NA	TRBV5-3	CASPSEREETTYNEQFF	TGTGCCAGTCCATCTGAGCGGGAGGAAACGACCTACAATGAGCAGTTCTTC
TRBJ1-1	TRBD1	13	once	TRBV29-1	CSVGQVLNTEAFF	TGCAGCGTCGGACAGGTGCTGAACACTGAAGCTTTCTTT
TRBJ2-5	TRBD2	17	once	TRBV4-1	CASSQPTSGRGRETQYF	TGCGCCAGCAGCCAGCCGACTAGCGGGAGAGGACGAGAGACCCAGTACTTC
TRBJ1-1	NA	14	NA	TRBV6-5	CASSHGQLSTEAFF	TGTGCCAGCAGTCACGGACAGCTAAGCACTGAAGCTTTCTTT
TRBJ2-5	TRBD2	18	NA	TRBV23-1	CASRTITIAGRRRETQYF	TGCGCCAGCAGAACGATTACAATAGCGGGGCGCCGACGGGAGACCCAGTACTTC
TRBJ1-3	TRBD1	15	NA	TRBV4-1	CASSQAGQTGNTIYF	TGCGCCAGCAGCCAAGCGGGACAGACTGGAAACACCATATATTTT
TRBJ1-2	TRBD1	14	NA	TRBV6-1	CASSDQGANYGYTF	TGTGCCAGCAGTGATCAGGGGGCGAACTATGGCTACACCTTC
TRBJ1-1	NA	13	once	TRBV27	CASSFWPPTEAFF	TGTGCCAGCAGTTTTTGGCCTCCCACTGAAGCTTTCTTT
TRBJ2-1	NA	17	NA	TRBV2	CASSESRGSGPYNEQFF	TGTGCCAGCAGTGAAAGCCGGGGATCCGGGCCATACAATGAGCAGTTCTTC
TRBJ2-7	TRBD1	14	NA	TRBV5-1	CASSLGDREGEQYF	TGCGCCAGCAGCTTGGGGGACAGGGAGGGCGAGCAGTACTTC
TRBJ1-4	NA	14	NA	TRBV7-9	CASSPWGEHEKLFF	TGTGCCAGCAGTCCCTGGGGGGAACACGAAAAACTGTTTTTT
TRBJ1-4	TRBD1	15	NA	TRBV2	CASSELRGRIEKLFF	TGTGCCAGCAGTGAATTAAGGGGGCGCATCGAAAAACTGTTTTTT
TRBJ1-1	NA	13	NA	TRBV7-9	CASRGGVGTEAFF	TGTGCCAGCAGGGGCGGGGTTGGCACTGAAGCTTTCTTT
TRBJ1-5	TRBD1	15	NA	TRBV27	CASSSDRSSNQPQHF	TGTGCCAGCAGTTCGGACAGGAGTAGCAATCAGCCCCAGCATTTT
TRBJ2-1	NA	11	NA	TRBV4-1	CASSQGDEQFF	TGCGCCAGCAGCCAAGGCGATGAGCAGTTCTTC
TRBJ2-5	TRBD1	16	NA	TRBV25-1	CASSLGARDRKETQYF	TGTGCCAGCAGTTTGGGCGCCCGGGACAGAAAAGAGACCCAGTACTTC
TRBJ1-2	NA	14	NA	TRBV27	CASSFSVMGGGYTF	TGTGCCAGCAGTTTTTCGGTTATGGGGGGAGGCTACACCTTC
TRBJ2-7	NA	14	NA	TRBV28	CASSLGGGPYEQYF	TGTGCCAGCAGTTTAGGTGGCGGCCCCTACGAGCAGTACTTC
TRBJ2-2	NA	15	NA	TRBV6-5	CASSYITSSGGELFF	TGTGCCAGCAGTTACATCACTAGCTCCGGCGGGGAGCTGTTTTTT